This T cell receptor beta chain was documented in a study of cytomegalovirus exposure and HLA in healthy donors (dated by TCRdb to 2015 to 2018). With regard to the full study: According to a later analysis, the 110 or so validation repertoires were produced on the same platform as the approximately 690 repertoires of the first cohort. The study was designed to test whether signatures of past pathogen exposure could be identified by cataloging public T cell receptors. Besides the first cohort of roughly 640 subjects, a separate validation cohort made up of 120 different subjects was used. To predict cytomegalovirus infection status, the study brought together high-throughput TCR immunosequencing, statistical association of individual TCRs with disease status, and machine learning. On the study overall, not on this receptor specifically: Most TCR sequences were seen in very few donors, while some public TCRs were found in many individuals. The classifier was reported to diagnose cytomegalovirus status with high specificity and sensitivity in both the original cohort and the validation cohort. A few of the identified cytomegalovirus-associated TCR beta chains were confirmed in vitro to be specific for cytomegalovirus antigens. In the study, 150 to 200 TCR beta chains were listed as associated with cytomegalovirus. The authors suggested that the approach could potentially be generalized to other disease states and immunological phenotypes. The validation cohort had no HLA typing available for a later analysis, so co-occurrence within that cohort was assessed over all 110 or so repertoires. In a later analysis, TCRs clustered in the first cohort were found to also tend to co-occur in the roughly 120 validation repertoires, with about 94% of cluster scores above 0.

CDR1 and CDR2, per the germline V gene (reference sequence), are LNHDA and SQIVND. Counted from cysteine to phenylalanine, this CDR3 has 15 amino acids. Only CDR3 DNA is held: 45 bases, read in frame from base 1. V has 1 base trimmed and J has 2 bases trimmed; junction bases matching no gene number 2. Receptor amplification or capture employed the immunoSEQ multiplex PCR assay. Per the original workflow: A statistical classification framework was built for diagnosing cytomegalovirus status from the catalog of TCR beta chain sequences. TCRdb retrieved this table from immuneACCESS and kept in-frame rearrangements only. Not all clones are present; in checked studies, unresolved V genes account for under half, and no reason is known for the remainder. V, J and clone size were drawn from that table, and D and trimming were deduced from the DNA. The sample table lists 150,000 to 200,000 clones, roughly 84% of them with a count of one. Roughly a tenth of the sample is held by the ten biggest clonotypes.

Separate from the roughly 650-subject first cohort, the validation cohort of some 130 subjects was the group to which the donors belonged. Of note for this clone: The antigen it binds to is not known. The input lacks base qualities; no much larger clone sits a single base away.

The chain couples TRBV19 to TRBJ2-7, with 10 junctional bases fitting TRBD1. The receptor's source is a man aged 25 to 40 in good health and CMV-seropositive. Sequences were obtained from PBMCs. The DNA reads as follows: TGTGCCAGTAGTATAGGGACAGGGGGAACCTACGAGCAGTACTTC. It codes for CASSIGTGGTYEQYF.